The 10 T cell receptor beta chains presented below share a single source sample, sequenced in a study of T cell responses to AZD1222 COVID-19 vaccine. Using immunoSEQ multiplex PCR, the repertoire was profiled, and TCRdb retains in-frame clones only, with some absent. In the table there are approximately 92,000 clones, about nine tenths of which are singletons. Sequencing was performed on peripheral blood, taken on day 0 of AZD1222 vaccination. The receptors derive from an adult in good health.

The rearrangement links TRBV5-1 to TRBJ1-3; 8 nucleotides line up with TRBD1. Unmatched junction bases numbered 5, after V lost 3 bases and J lost 3 bases. CDR3 length: 15 residues. CDR1 is SGHRS, CDR2 YFSETQ, per germline. The CDR3 reads CASSSTGVFGNTIYF. Written as DNA, the CDR3 is TGCGCCAGCAGCTCGACAGGGGTATTTGGAAACACCATATATTTT.

V gene TRBV7-3 combines with J gene TRBJ2-1, with a possible D match to TRBD1 (6 bases). Deletions cut 5 bases from V and 2 bases from J, with 7 bases between. This CDR3 is 13 amino acids long. Germline lookup yields CDR1 SGHTA and CDR2 FQGTGA. Here the CDR3 reads CASSRTAYNEQFF. The CDR3 nucleotides are TGTGCCAGCAGCCGGACAGCCTACAATGAGCAGTTCTTC.

The genes are TRBV4-3 and TRBJ2-6, with D unresolved. Germline-derived CDR1 and CDR2 are LGHNA and YSLEER. Between the trimmed V and J ends, which lost 0 bases and 0 bases, there was a span of 6 bases. The CDR3 length is 16 residues. CDR3 amino acids: CASSQDLASGANVLTF. CDR3 sequence (DNA): TGCGCCAGCAGCCAAGACCTGGCCTCTGGGGCCAACGTCCTGACTTTC.

The chain has TRBV11-2 and TRBJ2-5; the D gene is possibly TRBD2 (5 bases). CDR3 length: 13 amino acids. Trimming left V 3 bases short and J 3 bases short, with 8 bases between. The germline V gene encodes CDR1 SGHAT and CDR2 FQNNGV. As DNA, the CDR3 is TGTGCCAGCAGCTTTACGAGGGAAGAGACCCAGTACTTC. Translation: CASSFTREETQYF.

The gene calls are TRBV2 and TRBJ1-1; D is unresolved. Germline assignment: CDR1 SNHLY and CDR2 FYNNEI. V was pared by 5 bases and J by 1 base, with 14 bases between. The CDR3 consists of 15 residues. The CDR3: CASSTHGVANTEAFF. CDR3 in DNA: TGTGCCAGCAGTACACACGGGGTCGCGAACACTGAAGCTTTCTTT.

V is TRBV7-2 and J is TRBJ2-3; D is ambiguous. Germline-derived CDR1 and CDR2 are SGHTA and FQGNSA. The CDR3 has 16 residues. V lost 1 base and J lost 4, with 15 bases in between. The CDR3 region is CASSLEGASRADTQYF. The CDR3 nucleotides are TGTGCCAGCAGCTTAGAAGGAGCTAGTCGAGCAGATACGCAGTATTTT.

The rearrangement uses TRBV5-1 and TRBJ2-2; 9 nucleotides align to TRBD2. Germline-derived CDR1 and CDR2 are SGHRS and YFSETQ. The CDR3 has 15 residues. Trimming cost V 6 bases and J 5 bases; bases outside gene matches: 8. The CDR3 bases are TGCGCCAGCACCGGCGGGGGGGCCGGGACCGGGGAGCTGTTTTTT. Amino acid sequence: CASTGGGAGTGELFF.

This sequence joins TRBV7-9 and TRBJ1-6; no clear D. This CDR3 spans 14 amino acids. CDR1 SEHNR and CDR2 FQNEAQ come from the germline V gene (reference sequence). V shed 3 bases and J shed 7 bases, with 10 bases lying between them. The CDR3 DNA reads TGTGCCAGCAGCTTGCTGGCTGTCAATTCACCCCTCCACTTT. Encoded protein: CASSLLAVNSPLHF.

The chain employs TRBV28 and TRBJ2-1; D may be TRBD1 (5 bases). V lost 7 bases and J 4 bases, leaving 14 bases between the germline ends. From germline, CDR1 is MDHEN and CDR2 SYDVKM. This CDR3 has 14 amino acids. The CDR3 DNA is TGTGCCAGCACAGGGTCGGTGGATTACAATGAGCAGTTCTTC. Its translation: CASTGSVDYNEQFF.

V is TRBV21-1 and J is TRBJ1-2; TRBD1 reflects the table's D call only, with no check against the DNA. TRBV21-1 represents a pseudogene. The CDR3 runs to 16 residues. The CDR3 reads CASSKGFQGAGYGYTF. In DNA, the CDR3 is TGTGCCAGCAGCAAGGGGTTCCAGGGGGCTGGCTATGGCTACACCTTC.